This record covers a single T cell receptor beta chain. This clonotype was counted ten times or more. Its antigen has not been determined. Per-nucleotide qualities are absent, and no much larger clonotype sits a single base away. The data stem from a study of CD8+CD57+ T cells in acquired aplastic anemia listed by TCRdb under 2018. Regarding the research as a whole: On average, sorted CD4+ and CD8+ cells yielded around 3.5 ug of extracted DNA, with a range of about 0.19 to 30 ug. An average of approximately 9.8 million reads for CD4+ cells and approximately 12 million reads for CD8+ cells was obtained from healthy donor samples.

The germline V gene gives CDR1 as MGHDK and CDR2 as SYGVNS. Its CDR3 holds 15 amino acids, cysteine through phenylalanine. Of all the DNA, just the CDR3 is kept, 45 bases in frame from base 1. Trimming accounts for 6 bases at V and 5 bases at J, while the number of junction bases matched to no gene is 7. The study deep-sequenced TCR repertoires of sorted CD4+ and CD8+ blood T cells from severe aplastic anemia patients and healthy subjects. Ficoll-Paque density gradient centrifugation was used to isolate peripheral blood mononuclear cells. Before DNA was extracted, CD4+ and CD8+ T cells were sorted using either FACS or magnetic beads. Profiling of TCR beta VDJ combinations and CDR3 sequences used genomic DNA as the template. An Illumina HiSeq 2000 was used for TCR repertoire sequencing. Turning to the authors' computational methods: TRBV/TRBJ rearrangement plots, CDR3 size and DJ length profiles, and Simpson's diversity index were used to assess repertoires. The immunodominant clone was defined as the most abundant DNA sequence in deep sequencing data. CDR3 amino acid sequences were checked for sharing across subjects and were also compared against the VDJdb database and published repertoires. TCRdb handled the public reads itself, with Q25 trimming in fastp and clone calling in MiXCR, and kept productive beta chains. Each CDR3 protein appears once, grouped with its most common genes and DNA. What appears here as the V and J calls and clone size reflects TCRdb's work, not the paper's. This sample is represented by some 130,000 distinct CDR3 sequences; around two fifths of them were singletons. Clones ranked in the top ten supply over 6.5% of the sample.

Results the study describes overall, beyond this receptor: Roughly 30 CD8+ CDR3 sequences were found to be shared between patients and controls, but these sequences appeared to be highly expressed in patients and within the immunodominant clones of the patients. CD8+ Simpson's diversity did not differ significantly between patients and healthy controls (P=0.060).

The chain is assembled from TRBV25-1 and TRBJ2-7; 13 bases in the junction line up with TRBD2. Sequenced material: sorted CD4+, CD8+, or CD8+CD57+ T cells (not recorded which) from PBMCs. The clonotype was recovered from a human donor in good health, serving as a control. Here is the DNA: TGTGCCAGCAGCGTAACAGGACTAGCGGGAGACGAGCAGTACTTC. Its translation is CASSVTGLAGDEQYF.